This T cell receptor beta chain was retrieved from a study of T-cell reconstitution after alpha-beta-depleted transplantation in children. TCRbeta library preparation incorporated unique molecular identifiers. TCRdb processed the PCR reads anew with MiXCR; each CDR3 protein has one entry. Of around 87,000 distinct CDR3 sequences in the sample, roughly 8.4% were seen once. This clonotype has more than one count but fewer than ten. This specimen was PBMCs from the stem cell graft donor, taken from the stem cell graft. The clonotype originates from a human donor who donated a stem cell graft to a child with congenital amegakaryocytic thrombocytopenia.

The CDR3 coding sequence is TGTGCCAGCACCCCCGAGCTAGCGGGAGTCTCCGGGGAGCTGTTTTTT. Translating it yields CASTPELAGVSGELFF. The genes are TRBV12-3 or TRBV12-4 and TRBJ2-2; TRBD2 agrees at 10 bases. Losses at the gene ends were 7 bases for V and 6 bases for J; bases not matched to a gene: 11. There are 16 residues in the CDR3.